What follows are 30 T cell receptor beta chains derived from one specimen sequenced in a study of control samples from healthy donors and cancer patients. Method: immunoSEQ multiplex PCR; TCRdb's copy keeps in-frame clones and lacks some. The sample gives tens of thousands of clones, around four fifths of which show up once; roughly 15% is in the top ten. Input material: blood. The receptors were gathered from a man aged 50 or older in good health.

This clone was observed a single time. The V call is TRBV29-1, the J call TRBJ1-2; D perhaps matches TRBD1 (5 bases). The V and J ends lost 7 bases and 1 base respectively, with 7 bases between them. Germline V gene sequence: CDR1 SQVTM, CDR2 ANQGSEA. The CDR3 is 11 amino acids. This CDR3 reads CSAQGNYGYTF. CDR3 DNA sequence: TGCAGCGCCCAGGGTAACTATGGCTACACCTTC.

The CDR3, as DNA: TGTGCCAGCAGCTTAGGGGACGGTAACTATGGCTACACCTTC. The encoded protein is CASSLGDGNYGYTF. This sequence joins TRBV11-2 and TRBJ1-2, with a possible D match to TRBD1 (5 bases). The CDR3 consists of 14 residues. The V end lost 1 base, the J end lost 1 base, and 7 bases lay between the germline ends. Per germline, CDR1 SGHAT and CDR2 FQNNGV.

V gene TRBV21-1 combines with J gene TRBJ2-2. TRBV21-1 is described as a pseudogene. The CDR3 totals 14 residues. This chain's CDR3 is CASSKVSRTGELFF. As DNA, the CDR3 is TGTGCCAGCAGCAAAGTAAGTCGCACCGGGGAGCTGTTTTTT.

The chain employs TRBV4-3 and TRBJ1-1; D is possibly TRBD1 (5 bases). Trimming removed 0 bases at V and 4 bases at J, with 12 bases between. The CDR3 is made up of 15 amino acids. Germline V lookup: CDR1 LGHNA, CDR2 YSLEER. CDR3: CASSQEFGGITEAFF. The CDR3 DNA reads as TGCGCCAGCAGCCAAGAATTTGGGGGGATCACTGAAGCTTTCTTT.

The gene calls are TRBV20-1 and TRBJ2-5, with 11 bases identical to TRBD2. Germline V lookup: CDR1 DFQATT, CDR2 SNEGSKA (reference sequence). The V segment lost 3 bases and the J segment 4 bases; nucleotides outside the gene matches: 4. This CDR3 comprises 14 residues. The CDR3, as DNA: TGCAGTGCTAGTAGCGGGAGGGCCGCAGAGACCCAGTACTTC. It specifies CSASSGRAAETQYF.

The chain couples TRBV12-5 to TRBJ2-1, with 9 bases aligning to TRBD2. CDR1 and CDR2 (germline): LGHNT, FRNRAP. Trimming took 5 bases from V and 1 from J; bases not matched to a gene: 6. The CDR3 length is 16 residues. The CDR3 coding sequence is TGTGCTAGTGGTGCCGCGGGGGGGACGTCCTACAATGAGCAGTTCTTC. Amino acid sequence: CASGAAGGTSYNEQFF.

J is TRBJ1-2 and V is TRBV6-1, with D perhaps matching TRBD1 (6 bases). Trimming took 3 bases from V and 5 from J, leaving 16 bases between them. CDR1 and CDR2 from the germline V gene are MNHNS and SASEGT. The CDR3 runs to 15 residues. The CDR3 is CASSEGGAAGYGYTF. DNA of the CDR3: TGTGCCAGCAGTGAGGGGGGGGCCGCCGGGTATGGCTACACCTTC.

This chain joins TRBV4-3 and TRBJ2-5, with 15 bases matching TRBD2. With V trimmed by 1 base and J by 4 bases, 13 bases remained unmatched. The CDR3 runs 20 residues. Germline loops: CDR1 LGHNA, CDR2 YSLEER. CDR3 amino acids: CASSQARVDAGLAGGETQYF. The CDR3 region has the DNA TGCGCCAGCAGCCAAGCTCGCGTGGACGCGGGACTAGCGGGAGGAGAGACCCAGTACTTC.

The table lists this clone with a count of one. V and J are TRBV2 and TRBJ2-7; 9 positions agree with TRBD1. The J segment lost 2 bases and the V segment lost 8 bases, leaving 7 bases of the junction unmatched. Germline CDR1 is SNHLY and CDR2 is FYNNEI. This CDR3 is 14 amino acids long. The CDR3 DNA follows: TGTGCCAGCTCGGGACAGGGTGATACCTACGAGCAGTACTTC. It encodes CASSGQGDTYEQYF. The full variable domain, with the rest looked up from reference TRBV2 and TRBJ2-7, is EPEVTQTPSHQVTQMGQEVILRCVPISNHLYFYWYRQILGQKVEFLVSFYNNEISEKSEIFDDQFSVERPDGSNFTLKIRSTKLEDSAMYFCASSGQGDTYEQYFGPGTRLTVT.

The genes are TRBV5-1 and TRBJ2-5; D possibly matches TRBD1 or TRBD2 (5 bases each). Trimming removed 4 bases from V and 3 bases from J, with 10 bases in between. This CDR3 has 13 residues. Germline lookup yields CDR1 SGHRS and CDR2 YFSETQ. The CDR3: CASSGQGEETQYF. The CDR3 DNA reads TGCGCCAGCAGCGGGCAGGGAGAAGAGACCCAGTACTTC.

CDR3 sequence reads: CASSLGSGGGQPQHF. In DNA form, the CDR3 reads TGTGCCAGCAGCTTAGGGTCAGGGGGAGGGCAGCCCCAGCATTTT. This chain joins TRBV7-6 and TRBJ1-5; the match to TRBD1 covers 7 bases. Trimming removed 1 base from V and 7 bases from J; junction bases left unmatched: 7. Germline V gives CDR1 SGHVS, CDR2 FNYEAQ. This CDR3 has 15 residues.

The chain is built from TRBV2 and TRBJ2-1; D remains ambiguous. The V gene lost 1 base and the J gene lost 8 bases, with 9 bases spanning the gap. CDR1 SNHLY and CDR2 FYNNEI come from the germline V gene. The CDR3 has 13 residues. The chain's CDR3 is CASSEGDADEQFF. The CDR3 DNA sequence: TGTGCCAGCAGTGAAGGGGATGCCGATGAGCAGTTCTTC. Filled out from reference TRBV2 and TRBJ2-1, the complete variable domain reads EPEVTQTPSHQVTQMGQEVILRCVPISNHLYFYWYRQILGQKVEFLVSFYNNEISEKSEIFDDQFSVERPDGSNFTLKIRSTKLEDSAMYFCASSEGDADEQFFGPGTRLTVL.

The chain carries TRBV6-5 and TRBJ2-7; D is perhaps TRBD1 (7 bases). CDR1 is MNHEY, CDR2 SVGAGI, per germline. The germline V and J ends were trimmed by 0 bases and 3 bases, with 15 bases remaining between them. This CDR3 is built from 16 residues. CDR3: CASSYSAAGGRYEQYF. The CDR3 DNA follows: TGTGCCAGCAGTTACTCGGCAGCAGGGGGGCGCTACGAGCAGTACTTC.

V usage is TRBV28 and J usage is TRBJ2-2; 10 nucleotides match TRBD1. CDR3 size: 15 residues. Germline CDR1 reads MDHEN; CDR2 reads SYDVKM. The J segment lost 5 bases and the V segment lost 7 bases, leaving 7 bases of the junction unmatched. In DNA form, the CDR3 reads TGTGCCAGCAAGACAGGGGGCATGGGGACCGGGGAGCTGTTTTTT. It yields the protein CASKTGGMGTGELFF. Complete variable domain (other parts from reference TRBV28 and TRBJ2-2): DVKVTQSSRYLVKRTGEKVFLECVQDMDHENMFWYRQDPGLGLRLIYFSYDVKMKEKGDIPEGYSVSREKKERFSLILESASTNQTSMYLCASKTGGMGTGELFFGEGSRLTVL.

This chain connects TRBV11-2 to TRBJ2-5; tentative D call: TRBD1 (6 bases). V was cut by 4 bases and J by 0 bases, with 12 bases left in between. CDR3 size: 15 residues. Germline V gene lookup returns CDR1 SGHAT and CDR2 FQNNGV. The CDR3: CASSSSDRNQETQYF. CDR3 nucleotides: TGTGCCAGCAGCTCCTCCGACAGGAACCAAGAGACCCAGTACTTC.

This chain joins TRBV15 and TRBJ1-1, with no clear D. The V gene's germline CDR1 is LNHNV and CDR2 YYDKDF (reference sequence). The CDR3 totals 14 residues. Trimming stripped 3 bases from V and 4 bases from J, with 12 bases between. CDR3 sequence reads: CATSSFTTVTEAFF. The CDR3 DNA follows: TGTGCCACCAGCAGCTTTACGACGGTCACTGAAGCTTTCTTT.

For the CDR3, the DNA is TGTGCCAGCAGTGAGAGCGGGAGGGGCGAGCAGTACTTC. This sequence encodes CASSESGRGEQYF. The chain joins TRBV6-1 to TRBJ2-7; TRBD2 matches 10 bases. This CDR3 has 13 amino acids. The ends lost 3 bases at V and 6 bases at J; junction bases unmatched: 2. Germline V gene lookup returns CDR1 MNHNS and CDR2 SASEGT.

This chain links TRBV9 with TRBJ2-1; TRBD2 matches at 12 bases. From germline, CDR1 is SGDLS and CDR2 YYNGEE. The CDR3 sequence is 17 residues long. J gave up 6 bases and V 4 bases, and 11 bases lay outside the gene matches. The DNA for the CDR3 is TGTGCCAGCAGCCCTAGGACTAGCGGGAAAGTTTTCAATGAGCAGTTCTTC. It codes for CASSPRTSGKVFNEQFF.

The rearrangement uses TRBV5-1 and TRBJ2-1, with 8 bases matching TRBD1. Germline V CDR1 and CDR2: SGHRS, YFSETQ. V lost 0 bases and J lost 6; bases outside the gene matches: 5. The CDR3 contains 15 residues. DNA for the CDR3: TGCGCCAGCAGCTTGGCCGGGACAGGAATCAATGAGCAGTTCTTC. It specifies CASSLAGTGINEQFF. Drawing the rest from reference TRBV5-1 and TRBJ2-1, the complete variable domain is KAGVTQTPRYLIKTRGQQVTLSCSPISGHRSVSWYQQTPGQGLQFLFEYFSETQRNKGNFPGRFSGRQFSNSRSEMNVSTLELGDSALYLCASSLAGTGINEQFFGPGTRLTVL.

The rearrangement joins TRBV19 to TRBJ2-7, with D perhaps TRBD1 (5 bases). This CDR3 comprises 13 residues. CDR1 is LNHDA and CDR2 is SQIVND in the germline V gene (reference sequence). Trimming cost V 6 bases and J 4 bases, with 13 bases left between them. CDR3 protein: CASSGNGAYEQYF. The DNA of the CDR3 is TGTGCCAGTAGCGGTAATGGGGCATACGAGCAGTACTTC.

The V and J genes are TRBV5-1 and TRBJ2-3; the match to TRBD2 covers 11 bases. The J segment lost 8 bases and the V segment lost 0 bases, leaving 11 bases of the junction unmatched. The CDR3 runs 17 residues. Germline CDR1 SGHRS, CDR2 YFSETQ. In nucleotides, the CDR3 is TGCGCCAGCAGCTTGGAGCCTAGCGGGAGGCTGGGGGGTACGCAGTATTTT. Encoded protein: CASSLEPSGRLGGTQYF.

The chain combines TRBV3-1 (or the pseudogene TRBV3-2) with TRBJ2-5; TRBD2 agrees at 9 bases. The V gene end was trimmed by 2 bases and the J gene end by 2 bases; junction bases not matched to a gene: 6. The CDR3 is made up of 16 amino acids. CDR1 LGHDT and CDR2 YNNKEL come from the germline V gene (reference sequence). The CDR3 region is CASSQRGTSRQETQYF. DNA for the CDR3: TGTGCCAGCAGCCAACGGGGGACTAGCCGACAAGAGACCCAGTACTTC.

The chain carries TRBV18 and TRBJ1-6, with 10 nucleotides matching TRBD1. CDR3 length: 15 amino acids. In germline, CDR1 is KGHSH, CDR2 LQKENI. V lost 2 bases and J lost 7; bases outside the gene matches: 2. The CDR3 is CASSPSGQGNSPLHF. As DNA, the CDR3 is TGTGCCAGCTCACCATCGGGACAGGGGAATTCACCCCTCCACTTT.

CDR3: CASSLGLAGPYEQYF. Here the CDR3 DNA reads TGTGCCAGCAGCTTAGGTCTAGCGGGACCCTACGAGCAGTACTTC. The rearrangement joins TRBV11-3 to TRBJ2-7; 9 bases line up with TRBD2. The germline CDR1 and CDR2 sequences are SGHNT and YENEEA. The CDR3 is 15 amino acids. J gave up 2 bases and V 1 base, and 3 bases lay outside the gene matches.

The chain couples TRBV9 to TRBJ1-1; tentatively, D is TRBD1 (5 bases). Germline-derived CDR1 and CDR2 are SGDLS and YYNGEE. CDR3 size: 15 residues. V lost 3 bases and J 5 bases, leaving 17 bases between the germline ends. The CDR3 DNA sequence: TGTGCCAGCAGCGCCCTGGACACCCTAACGACTGAAGCTTTCTTT. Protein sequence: CASSALDTLTTEAFF.

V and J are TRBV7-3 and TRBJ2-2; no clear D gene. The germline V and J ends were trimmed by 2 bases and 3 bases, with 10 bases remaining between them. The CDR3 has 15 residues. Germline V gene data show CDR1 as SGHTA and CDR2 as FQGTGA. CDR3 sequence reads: CASSLSARDTGELFF. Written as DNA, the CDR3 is TGTGCCAGCAGCTTATCGGCCCGGGACACCGGGGAGCTGTTTTTT.

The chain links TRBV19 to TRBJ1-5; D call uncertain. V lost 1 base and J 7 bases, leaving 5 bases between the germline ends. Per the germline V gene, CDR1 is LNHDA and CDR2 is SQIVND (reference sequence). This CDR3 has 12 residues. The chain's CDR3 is CASSIGDQPQHF. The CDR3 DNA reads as TGTGCCAGTAGTATAGGTGACCAGCCCCAGCATTTT.

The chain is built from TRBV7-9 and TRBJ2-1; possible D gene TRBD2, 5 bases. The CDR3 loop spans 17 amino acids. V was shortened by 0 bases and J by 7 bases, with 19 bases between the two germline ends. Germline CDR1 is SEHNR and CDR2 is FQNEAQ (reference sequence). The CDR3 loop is CASSLALTWETRNEQFF. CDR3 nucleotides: TGTGCCAGCAGCTTAGCGCTGACGTGGGAGACGAGGAATGAGCAGTTCTTC.

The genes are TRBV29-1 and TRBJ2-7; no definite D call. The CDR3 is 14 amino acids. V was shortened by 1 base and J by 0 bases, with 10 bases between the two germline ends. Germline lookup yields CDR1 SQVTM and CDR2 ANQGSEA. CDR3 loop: CSVEARPGSYEQYF. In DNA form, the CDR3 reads TGCAGCGTTGAAGCGCGGCCGGGCTCCTACGAGCAGTACTTC.

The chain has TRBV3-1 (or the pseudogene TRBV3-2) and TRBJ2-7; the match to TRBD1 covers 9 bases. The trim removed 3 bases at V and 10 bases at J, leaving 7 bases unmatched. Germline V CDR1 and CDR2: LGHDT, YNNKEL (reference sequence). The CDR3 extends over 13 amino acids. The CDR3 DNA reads TGTGCCAGCAGCCAGAACAGGGGGCTCTCCCAGTACTTC. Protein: CASSQNRGLSQYF.